This T cell receptor beta chain originates from a study of T cells after yellow fever vaccination. As for the study in general: Low-cell-number fractions underwent preparation using SMART-Seq v4 Ultra Low Input.

Points on this clonotype: Its target is not known.

TCRdb re-analysed the 5' RACE reads in MiXCR, keeping a single row per CDR3 protein. The repertoire holds about 320,000 distinct CDR3 sequences, with about 11% as singletons. Study conclusions and caveats: Overall, a small share of clonotypes was seen in both CD4 and CD8 compartments.

In germline, CDR1 is MNHEY, CDR2 SVGEGT. The length of the CDR3 is 16 residues. V dropped 7 bases and J dropped 2 bases, with 17 bases sitting between them. J is TRBJ2-2 and V is TRBV6-2 or TRBV6-3, with a tentative D call TRBD1 (6 bases). The sample here was CD4+ T cells sorted from PBMCs, taken 45 days after the yellow fever booster vaccination. The receptor was derived from a man between 18 and 29 years old who received the YFV17D yellow fever vaccine. The DNA for the CDR3 is TGTGCCAGCACATATGCAGGGGAGTTAAACACCGGGGAGCTGTTTTTT. It translates to CASTYAGELNTGELFF.